This T cell receptor (beta chain) was observed in a study of T cell changes during pregnancy in multiple sclerosis. The V and J ends lost 7 bases and 5 bases, in that order; junction bases with no gene match: 12. The CDR3 covers 15 residues. CDR1 and CDR2 (germline): SGHAT, FQDESV (reference sequence). Using immunoSEQ multiplex PCR, the repertoire was profiled, and TCRdb retains in-frame clones only, with some absent. The sample records 76,000 or so clones, 93% being singletons. The V and J genes are TRBV11-1 and TRBJ2-5; 8 bases line up with TRBD2. This receptor was taken from a female donor in good health, enrolled as a control in a pregnancy study. The specimen comprised peripheral blood, sampled in the second trimester of pregnancy. The CDR3 region is CASTPRGGGPETQYF. The CDR3 DNA follows: TGTGCCAGCACCCCACGGGGCGGGGGGCCGGAGACCCAGTACTTC.